Reported below is one T cell receptor beta chain. Its target is not known. The data are from a study of cytomegalovirus exposure and HLA in healthy donors. The overall study: Counted in an early data release were about 86 million unique TCRs from HLA-typed donors. General study results and limits: One later analysis reportedly identified an Asian-associated ancestry cluster that showed fewer N-insertions than the roughly 700-donor mean.

The PCR was carried out with 60 Vbeta primers and 13 Jbeta primers. Libraries were prepared by immunoSEQ multiplex PCR; TCRdb keeps only in-frame clonotypes and omits some of them. The profile shows about 120,000 clones, 65% to 80% of them singletons. This receptor was identified in a man younger than 35 in good health and CMV-seropositive. What was sequenced was PBMCs.

This CDR3 is CASSGESSYNSPLHF. In nucleotides, the CDR3 is TGTGCCAGCAGTGGGGAGAGCTCCTATAATTCACCCCTCCACTTT. V gene TRBV2 combines with J gene TRBJ1-6; no clear D gene. Deletions cut 4 bases from V and 0 bases from J, with 7 bases between. The germline CDR1 and CDR2 sequences are SNHLY and FYNNEI. There are 15 residues in the CDR3.